These 25 T cell receptor beta chains were all obtained from the same sample, sequenced in a study of T cell responses to AZD1222 COVID-19 vaccine. Libraries were prepared by immunoSEQ multiplex PCR; TCRdb keeps only in-frame clonotypes and omits some of them. The sample includes around 130,000 clones, about 88% seen only once; the top ten take around a tenth. Sequenced material: peripheral blood, taken 28 days after the second AZD1222 dose. The origin of the receptors is an adult who received the AZD1222 COVID-19 vaccine.

The rearrangement joins TRBV3-1 (or the pseudogene TRBV3-2) to TRBJ1-6; 7 bases fit TRBD1. Germline CDR1 LGHDT, CDR2 YNNKEL (reference sequence). The ends lost 0 bases at V and 10 bases at J; junction bases unmatched: 3. This CDR3 contains 14 residues. CDR3 amino acids: CASSQEGGNSPLHF. CDR3 coding DNA: TGTGCCAGCAGCCAAGAAGGGGGCAACTCACCCCTCCACTTT.

The chain has TRBV19 and TRBJ2-3, with TRBD2 identical over 9 bases. Germline CDR1 and CDR2: LNHDA and SQIVND (reference sequence). This CDR3 is 16 amino acids long. V was pared by 5 bases and J by 0 bases, with 6 bases of the junction left unmatched. The chain's CDR3 is CASSSWLAGSTDTQYF. The CDR3 DNA sequence: TGTGCCAGTAGTTCCTGGCTAGCGGGAAGCACAGATACGCAGTATTTT.

J is TRBJ2-1 and V is TRBV19, with D uncertain. Germline V gene lookup returns CDR1 LNHDA and CDR2 SQIVND (reference sequence). The CDR3 covers 13 residues. With 6 bases removed from V and 8 bases from J, the gap between germline ends came to 14 bases. Written as DNA, the CDR3 is TGTGCCAGTAGCCTCTCTTACTGGGATGAGCAGTTCTTC. Amino acid sequence: CASSLSYWDEQFF.

This clone was picked up one time. The V and J genes are TRBV13 and TRBJ1-1; TRBD1 agrees at 7 bases. In germline, CDR1 is PRHDT, CDR2 FYEKMQ (reference sequence). V lost 3 bases and J lost 2; bases outside the gene matches: 3. The CDR3 covers 14 residues. The DNA for the CDR3 is TGTGCCAGCAGCTTCGGGACAGAAAACACTGAAGCTTTCTTT. It codes for CASSFGTENTEAFF.

This clone was counted between two and nine times. This chain connects TRBV14 to TRBJ2-5, with D perhaps matching TRBD2 (5 bases). The CDR3 sequence is 16 residues long. V lost 4 bases and J 5 bases, leaving 20 bases between the germline ends. Germline-derived CDR1 and CDR2 are SGHDN and FVKESK. CDR3 in DNA: TGTGCCAGCAGCCCGCGGCGGTCGGCGGGCGACGAGACCCAGTACTTC. As protein: CASSPRRSAGDETQYF.

This rearrangement joins TRBV7-2 to TRBJ2-1; D is uncertain. In germline, CDR1 is SGHTA, CDR2 FQGNSA. V lost 5 bases and J lost 6, with 14 bases in between. The CDR3 loop spans 14 amino acids. Here the CDR3 reads CASSPTSISNEQFF. The CDR3 bases are TGTGCCAGCAGCCCCACGTCGATTTCCAATGAGCAGTTCTTC.

This chain links TRBV11-3 with TRBJ2-2; unclear D gene. CDR1 is SGHNT and CDR2 is YENEEA in the germline V gene. V was pared by 0 bases and J by 6 bases, with 8 bases between. There are 14 residues in the CDR3. The chain's CDR3 is CASSLERSAGELFF. The DNA for the CDR3 is TGTGCCAGCAGCTTAGAAAGGTCGGCCGGGGAGCTGTTTTTT. Drawing the rest from reference TRBV11-3 and TRBJ2-2, the complete variable domain is EAGVVQSPRYKIIEKKQPVAFWCNPISGHNTLYWYLQNLGQGPELLIRYENEEAVDDSQLPKDRFSAERLKGVDSTLKIQPAELGDSAVYLCASSLERSAGELFFGEGSRLTVL.

The V and J genes are TRBV6-5 and TRBJ1-5, with D perhaps TRBD1 (6 bases). The CDR3 has 15 residues. V was pared by 7 bases and J by 4 bases, with 17 bases between. Germline V CDR1 and CDR2: MNHEY, SVGAGI. The CDR3 sequence is CASIRGEGGNQPQHF. In nucleotides, the CDR3 is TGTGCCAGCATTCGGGGCGAGGGGGGAAATCAGCCCCAGCATTTT.

The chain employs TRBV6-5 and TRBJ1-5; D is possibly TRBD1 (6 bases). There are 15 residues in the CDR3. The germline gives CDR1 MNHEY, CDR2 SVGAGI. V was clipped by 6 bases and J by 0 bases, with 12 bases between them. The CDR3 is CASREGVYSNQPQHF. Here the CDR3 DNA reads TGTGCCAGCAGGGAGGGGGTCTATAGCAATCAGCCCCAGCATTTT.

V is TRBV6-6 and J is TRBJ2-1; no definite D call. Germline V gene data show CDR1 as MNHNY and CDR2 as SVGAGI (reference sequence). V was shortened by 2 bases and J by 4 bases, with 9 bases between the two germline ends. The length of the CDR3 is 14 residues. In DNA, the CDR3 is TGTGCCAGCAGTTACGGGCAGTTATACAATGAGCAGTTCTTC. This encodes CASSYGQLYNEQFF.

The CDR3 is CASSWGQMNTEAFF. The CDR3 DNA follows: TGTGCCAGCAGTTGGGGACAAATGAACACTGAAGCTTTCTTT. This chain uses TRBV28 with TRBJ1-1, with a possible D match to TRBD1 (6 bases). V gave up 4 bases and J gave up 0 bases, with 9 bases separating them. Per the germline V gene, CDR1 is MDHEN and CDR2 is SYDVKM. The CDR3 is 14 amino acids.

V and J are TRBV4-1 and TRBJ1-5; D may be TRBD1 (6 bases). The V and J ends lost 4 bases and 5 bases respectively, with 15 bases between them. Per the germline V gene, CDR1 is MGHRA and CDR2 is YSYEKL. The CDR3 is made up of 15 amino acids. The CDR3 loop is CASSLYLGGDQPQHF. The DNA of the CDR3 is TGCGCCAGCAGCCTATACTTGGGGGGCGATCAGCCCCAGCATTTT.

The V call is TRBV2, the J call TRBJ1-3; 7 bases agree with TRBD1. Per the germline V gene, CDR1 is SNHLY and CDR2 is FYNNEI. Trimming took 7 bases from V and 3 from J; bases not matched to a gene: 9. The CDR3 extends over 15 amino acids. CDR3 protein: CASTVRQGSGNTIYF. In DNA form, the CDR3 reads TGTGCCAGCACCGTTAGACAGGGTAGTGGAAACACCATATATTTT.

The table lists this clone with a count of one. The chain recombines TRBV18 with TRBJ2-1, with D unclear. Per the germline V gene, CDR1 is KGHSH and CDR2 is LQKENI. The CDR3 consists of 13 residues. V lost 4 bases to trimming and J lost 6 bases, with 10 bases between them. CDR3 sequence: CASSRGRANEQFF. The CDR3 DNA is TGTGCCAGCTCACGTGGCCGGGCCAATGAGCAGTTCTTC.

The chain carries TRBV7-9 and TRBJ2-7, with D maybe TRBD2 (5 bases). The germline gives CDR1 SEHNR, CDR2 FQNEAQ (reference sequence). Between the trimmed V and J ends, which lost 5 bases and 0 bases, there was a span of 14 bases. The CDR3 totals 15 residues. In nucleotides, the CDR3 is TGTGCCAGCAGCCCTAGCCGGTGGGCCTCCTACGAGCAGTACTTC. Its protein product is CASSPSRWASYEQYF.

This clone was seen a single time. The chain couples TRBV15 to TRBJ2-1; the D is unclear. Germline lookup yields CDR1 LNHNV and CDR2 YYDKDF (reference sequence). Trimming left V 5 bases short and J 0 bases short, with 11 bases between. CDR3 size: 15 residues. The CDR3 sequence is CATSGQVSSYNEQFF. CDR3 coding DNA: TGTGCCACCAGCGGCCAGGTAAGCTCCTACAATGAGCAGTTCTTC.

The rearrangement uses TRBV6-5 and TRBJ2-2; D possibly corresponds to TRBD2 (6 bases). Germline CDR1 is MNHEY and CDR2 is SVGAGI. V shed 7 bases and J shed 4 bases, with 16 bases lying between them. The CDR3 loop spans 15 amino acids. CDR3 bases: TGTGCCAGCACTGTCACGAGCGGGCGCACCGGGGAGCTGTTTTTT. This sequence encodes CASTVTSGRTGELFF.

The chain employs TRBV4-1 and TRBJ1-4; no firm D call. V lost 1 base, J lost 0 bases, and 6 bases lay in between. This CDR3 comprises 15 residues. From germline, CDR1 is MGHRA and CDR2 YSYEKL. This chain's CDR3 is CASSQATATNEKLFF. CDR3 nucleotide sequence: TGCGCCAGCAGCCAAGCCACTGCAACTAATGAAAAACTGTTTTTT.

In nucleotides, the CDR3 is TGTGCCAGCGGGAGACAATACGAGCAGTACTTC. Protein: CASGRQYEQYF. V is TRBV12-3 or TRBV12-4 and J is TRBJ2-7, with a possible D match to TRBD2 (5 bases). There are 11 residues in the CDR3. V was cut by 8 bases and J by 4 bases, with 9 bases left in between.

The chain recombines TRBV6-2 or TRBV6-3 with TRBJ2-5, with TRBD2 matching 10 bases. J was trimmed by 1 base and V by 4 bases; bases with no gene match: 3. The CDR3 covers 15 residues. The germline V gene encodes CDR1 MNHEY and CDR2 SVGEGT. The CDR3: CASSWVAGGQETQYF. The CDR3, as DNA: TGTGCCAGCAGTTGGGTAGCGGGAGGCCAAGAGACCCAGTACTTC.

The chain uses TRBV10-3 and TRBJ1-3; D gene ambiguous. V dropped 7 bases and J dropped 2 bases, with 6 bases sitting between them. CDR3 length equals 12 residues. Germline loops: CDR1 ENHRY, CDR2 SYGVKD. DNA of the CDR3: TGTGCCATCACCCCGGCTGGAAACACCATATATTTT. This sequence encodes CAITPAGNTIYF.

The V and J genes are TRBV6-6 and TRBJ2-3, with D maybe TRBD2 (5 bases). CDR1 and CDR2 (germline): MNHNY, SVGAGI (reference sequence). V lost 10 bases and J lost 4, with 12 bases in between. CDR3 length: 12 residues. For the CDR3, the DNA is TGTGCCACTTCGGGATTAGCAGATACGCAGTATTTT. It translates to CATSGLADTQYF.

J is TRBJ2-1 and V is TRBV7-2; D is unclear. The CDR3 loop spans 13 amino acids. Per the germline V gene, CDR1 is SGHTA and CDR2 is FQGNSA. V was cut by 5 bases and J by 12 bases, with 17 bases left in between. CDR3 amino acids: CASSPLPQKGQFF. CDR3 sequence (DNA): TGTGCCAGCAGCCCCCTTCCACAGAAGGGGCAGTTCTTC.

This sequence joins TRBV7-9 and TRBJ1-1, with D perhaps TRBD1 (6 bases). Germline V gives CDR1 SEHNR, CDR2 FQNEAQ (reference sequence). The CDR3 runs 14 residues. Trimming cost V 0 bases and J 9 bases, with 14 bases left between them. The CDR3 loop is CASSLAPGGLQAFF. The CDR3 DNA reads TGTGCCAGCAGCTTAGCCCCCGGGGGGCTACAAGCTTTCTTT. Filled out from reference TRBV7-9 and TRBJ1-1, the complete variable domain reads DTGVSQNPRHKITKRGQNVTFRCDPISEHNRLYWYRQTLGQGPEFLTYFQNEAQLEKSRLLSDRFSAERPKGSFSTLEIQRTEQGDSAMYLCASSLAPGGLQAFFGQGTRLTVV.

The J gene is TRBJ1-1, the V gene TRBV5-8, with no clear D. V was pared by 0 bases and J by 4 bases, with 10 bases between. Looked up from germline, CDR1 is SGHTS and CDR2 is YDEGEE. There are 14 residues in the CDR3. The CDR3 region has the DNA TGTGCCAGCAGCTTGGCACCCGGGATCACTGAAGCTTTCTTT. Protein sequence: CASSLAPGITEAFF.